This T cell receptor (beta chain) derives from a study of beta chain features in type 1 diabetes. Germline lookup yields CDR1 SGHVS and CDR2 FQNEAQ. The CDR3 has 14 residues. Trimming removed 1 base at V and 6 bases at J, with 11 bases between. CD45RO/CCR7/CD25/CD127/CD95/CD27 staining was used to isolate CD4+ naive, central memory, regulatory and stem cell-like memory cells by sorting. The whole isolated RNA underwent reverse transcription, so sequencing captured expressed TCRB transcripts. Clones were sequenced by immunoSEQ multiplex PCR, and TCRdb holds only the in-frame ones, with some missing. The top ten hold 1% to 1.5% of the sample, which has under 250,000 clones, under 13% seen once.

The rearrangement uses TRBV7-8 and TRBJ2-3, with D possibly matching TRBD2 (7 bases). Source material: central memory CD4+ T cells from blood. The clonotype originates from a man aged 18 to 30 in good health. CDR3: CASSLVGGDDTQYF. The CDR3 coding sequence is TGTGCCAGCAGCTTAGTAGGGGGGGACGATACGCAGTATTTT.